This is a list of T cell receptor beta chains from one sample in a study of OX40 agonist ivuxolimab in advanced cancers. Repertoires were generated with immunoSEQ multiplex PCR, while TCRdb's copy carries only in-frame clones and drops some. The data hold approximately 57,000 clones, with roughly 90% observed a single time. Sequencing was performed on CD4+ or CD8+ T cells sorted from blood, taken in a trial of the OX40 agonist ivuxolimab. These receptors came from an adult with an advanced solid tumor such as melanoma, head and neck, liver or kidney cancer. The CDR3 runs from the conserved cysteine through the conserved F or W. The order of the fields is clone size, D gene, J gene, V gene, CDR3 protein, CDR3 DNA. A D gene is named only where the DNA matches it firmly. Some rows mark clone size as missing; the rest say once, few, many or name a class of expanded clone.

NA,TRBD1,TRBJ2-1,TRBV27,CASSYGTGIFNEQFF,TGTGCCAGCAGTTACGGGACAGGTATTTTCAATGAGCAGTTCTTC
few,NA,TRBJ2-5,TRBV27,CASSPLGGETQYF,TGTGCCAGCAGTCCGTTGGGTGGTGAGACCCAGTACTTC
NA,TRBD2,TRBJ2-1,TRBV7-9,CASSVAGGPGYNEQFF,TGTGCCAGCAGCGTAGCGGGAGGGCCGGGCTACAATGAGCAGTTCTTC
NA,TRBD2,TRBJ2-5,TRBV27,CASSLQTGGGGETQYF,TGTGCCAGCAGTTTACAAACGGGGGGGGGAGGAGAGACCCAGTACTTC
once,TRBD2,TRBJ2-7,TRBV29-1,CSVEFERDYEQYF,TGCAGCGTTGAATTTGAGCGGGATTACGAGCAGTACTTC
NA,NA,TRBJ2-1,TRBV19,CASMTYEGNEQFF,TGTGCCAGTATGACTTATGAGGGCAATGAGCAGTTCTTC
NA,TRBD1,TRBJ1-2,TRBV6-6,CASSYGQGATGYTF,TGTGCCAGCAGTTACGGACAGGGGGCTACTGGCTACACCTTC
NA,NA,TRBJ2-4,TRBV2,CASSEGGTLAKNIQYF,TGTGCCAGCAGTGAAGGGGGGACCTTAGCCAAAAACATTCAGTACTTC
NA,NA,TRBJ2-7,TRBV4-3,CASSQETGYEQYF,TGCGCCAGCAGCCAAGAAACGGGCTACGAGCAGTACTTC
NA,NA,TRBJ2-7,TRBV29-1,CSVNPAGRGGEQYF,TGCAGCGTGAATCCAGCGGGAAGGGGGGGTGAGCAGTACTTC
once,TRBD1,TRBJ1-2,TRBV6-6,CASSYSSQGANYGYTF,TGTGCCAGCAGTTACTCGTCACAGGGGGCTAACTATGGCTACACCTTC
NA,NA,TRBJ1-2,TRBV11-2,CASSLEGDNYGYTF,TGTGCCAGCAGCTTAGAGGGGGATAACTATGGCTACACCTTC
NA,TRBD1,TRBJ1-2,TRBV28,CASSTPGQGEAYGYTF,TGTGCCAGCAGTACGCCGGGACAGGGGGAAGCCTATGGCTACACCTTC
NA,NA,TRBJ2-5,TRBV25-1,CASSFDGYQETQYF,TGTGCCAGCTCCTTCGACGGCTACCAAGAGACCCAGTACTTC
NA,NA,TRBJ2-7,TRBV7-6,CASSLGTDSYEQYF,TGTGCCAGCAGCTTAGGGACGGACTCCTACGAGCAGTACTTC
NA,NA,TRBJ1-1,TRBV5-1,CASSLADSYTEAFF,TGCGCCAGCAGCTTGGCCGACAGCTACACTGAAGCTTTCTTT
NA,TRBD2,TRBJ2-1,TRBV19,CASRWTSGAINEQFF,TGTGCCTCCCGGTGGACTAGCGGGGCCATTAATGAGCAGTTCTTC
NA,TRBD1,TRBJ2-7,TRBV5-1,CASSPTGTGDYEQYF,TGCGCCAGCAGCCCGACCGGGACAGGGGACTACGAGCAGTACTTC
NA,TRBD1,TRBJ1-1,TRBV10-3,CAIRASGGKVEAFF,TGTGCCATCAGAGCCTCAGGGGGCAAGGTTGAAGCTTTCTTT
NA,NA,TRBJ1-4,TRBV19,CASSPLPGESATNEKLFF,TGTGCCAGTAGTCCTCTTCCGGGGGAGTCTGCAACTAATGAAAAACTGTTTTTT
NA,NA,TRBJ2-5,TRBV27,CASSLGALETQYF,TGTGCCAGCAGTTTAGGGGCACTGGAGACCCAGTACTTC
NA,NA,TRBJ2-5,TRBV14,CASNLGEEETQYF,TGTGCCAGCAATTTGGGGGAGGAAGAGACCCAGTACTTC
NA,NA,TRBJ2-5,TRBV11-2,CASSLGVGLGETQYF,TGTGCCAGCAGCTTAGGGGTGGGCCTTGGGGAGACCCAGTACTTC
NA,NA,TRBJ2-7,TRBV2,CARGSPSYEQYF,TGTGCCAGGGGGTCCCCCTCCTACGAGCAGTACTTC
NA,NA,TRBJ1-2,TRBV5-1,CASSLLRGYGYTF,TGCGCCAGCAGCTTACTCAGGGGTTATGGCTACACCTTC
NA,NA,TRBJ2-1,TRBV11-3,CASSLHAGETYNEQFF,TGTGCCAGCAGCTTACATGCCGGGGAGACCTACAATGAGCAGTTCTTC
NA,TRBD1,TRBJ1-2,TRBV11-2,CASSLFRQGAYYGYTF,TGTGCCAGCAGCTTATTTAGACAGGGGGCCTACTATGGCTACACCTTC
NA,NA,TRBJ2-7,TRBV5-8,CASSLTNGEEQYF,TGTGCCAGCAGCTTGACGAATGGGGAAGAGCAGTACTTC
NA,TRBD1,TRBJ2-1,TRBV4-1,CASSLLDRDFNNEQFF,TGCGCCAGCAGCCTGCTAGACAGGGATTTTAACAATGAGCAGTTCTTC
NA,TRBD1,TRBJ2-5,TRBV18,CASSPSDRGLETQYF,TGTGCCAGCTCACCAAGCGACAGGGGGTTAGAGACCCAGTACTTC
few,NA,TRBJ1-1,TRBV7-9,CASRYPDMNTEAFF,TGTGCCAGCAGATATCCAGACATGAACACTGAAGCTTTCTTT
NA,NA,TRBJ1-1,TRBV29-1,CSVALETEAFF,TGCAGCGTTGCCCTGGAAACTGAAGCTTTCTTT
NA,NA,TRBJ1-1,TRBV4-1,CASSQGRGLMNTEAFF,TGCGCCAGCAGCCAAGGCAGGGGTCTAATGAACACTGAAGCTTTCTTT
NA,NA,TRBJ1-2,TRBV27,CASSLGGGGTF,TGTGCCAGCAGTTTAGGCGGAGGGGGCACCTTC
once,TRBD2,TRBJ2-5,TRBV27,CASSFRTSQETQYF,TGTGCCAGCAGTTTCAGGACTAGCCAAGAGACCCAGTACTTC
NA,NA,TRBJ2-7,TRBV7-9,CASSLGQRLEQYF,TGTGCCAGCAGTCTGGGCCAACGCTTGGAGCAGTACTTC
NA,TRBD2,TRBJ2-7,TRBV10-1,CARGREGRYEQYF,TGCGCCAGAGGGCGGGAGGGCCGGTACGAGCAGTACTTC
NA,NA,TRBJ1-1,TRBV6-1,CASSKAYTEAFF,TGTGCCAGCAGTAAGGCTTACACTGAAGCTTTCTTT
NA,TRBD1,TRBJ2-2,TRBV19,CASSISGTGVVGELFF,TGTGCCAGTAGTATTTCCGGGACAGGGGTGGTCGGGGAGCTGTTTTTT
NA,NA,TRBJ1-1,TRBV27,CASRTNTEAFF,TGTGCCAGCAGGACGAACACTGAAGCTTTCTTT
NA,NA,TRBJ2-3,TRBV19,CASRGPRPGAAADTQYF,TGTGCCAGTAGGGGACCAAGACCAGGGGCAGCAGCAGATACGCAGTATTTT
NA,NA,TRBJ2-2,TRBV19,CASCPVLWSNTGELFF,TGTGCCAGTTGCCCTGTCCTTTGGTCGAACACCGGGGAGCTGTTTTTT
NA,TRBD1,TRBJ2-1,TRBV7-6,CASSWGQIRSYNEQFF,TGTGCCAGCAGCTGGGGACAGATAAGGTCCTACAATGAGCAGTTCTTC
NA,TRBD2,TRBJ2-2,TRBV30,CAWSPLAGVNTGELFF,TGTGCCTGGAGTCCACTAGCGGGAGTGAACACCGGGGAGCTGTTTTTT
NA,NA,TRBJ1-4,TRBV27,CASSDSNEKLFF,TGTGCCAGCTCGGACAGTAATGAAAAACTGTTTTTT
NA,NA,TRBJ1-2,TRBV4-3,CASSQDMGVGYGYTF,TGCGCCAGCAGCCAAGATATGGGGGTGGGCTATGGCTACACCTTC
NA,TRBD2,TRBJ2-7,TRBV7-6,CASSSGTINEQYF,TGTGCCAGCAGCTCCGGGACTATCAACGAGCAGTACTTC
NA,TRBD1,TRBJ1-2,TRBV9,CASSGGGGGQDHNYGYTF,TGTGCCAGCAGCGGGGGTGGAGGAGGACAGGACCATAACTATGGCTACACCTTC
NA,NA,TRBJ2-3,TRBV9,CASSAYRVTSTDTQYF,TGTGCCAGCAGCGCTTACAGAGTCACTAGCACAGATACGCAGTATTTT
NA,NA,TRBJ2-1,TRBV5-8,CASSPVGNEQFF,TGTGCCAGCAGCCCGGTCGGGAATGAGCAGTTCTTC
NA,NA,TRBJ2-1,TRBV19,CASSTDGFSYNEQFF,TGTGCCAGTAGTACCGACGGATTCTCCTACAATGAGCAGTTCTTC
once,NA,TRBJ1-2,TRBV9,CASSADLYYGYTF,TGTGCCAGCAGCGCCGACTTGTACTATGGCTACACCTTC